A few counts support the clone carrying this T cell receptor (beta chain). The antigen remains undetermined. What was sequenced were expressed TCRB transcripts, since all of the isolated RNA had been reverse transcribed. Sequenced by immunoSEQ multiplex PCR; TCRdb stores in-frame clones only, minus some. Of fewer than 200,000 clones listed, approximately 10% are singletons. Sorted populations all exceeded 95% purity. CDR3 length: 13 residues. Deletions cut 6 bases from V and 3 bases from J, with 9 bases between. Germline CDR1 reads LNHDA; CDR2 reads SQIVND (reference sequence). This sample stems from a study of beta chain features in type 1 diabetes. Study-level points and caveats: The study found moderately but significantly shorter TCRB CDR3s in all four CD4+ subsets of Type 1 diabetes patients.

The sequence derives from a man aged 25-40 years with type 1 diabetes. The chain couples TRBV19 to TRBJ2-1; possibly TRBD1 for D (6 bases). Sequencing used central memory CD4+ T cells from blood. In DNA form, the CDR3 reads TGTGCCAGTAGGGGACACCTCTACAATGAGCAGTTCTTC. This encodes CASRGHLYNEQFF.